This T cell receptor beta chain was obtained from a study of PD-L1 blockade in urothelial cancer. Time point denoted: peripheral blood 6 weeks after treatment start. CDR1 and CDR2 (germline): MNHEY, SMNVEV (reference sequence). The V and J ends lost 4 bases and 4 bases, in that order; junction bases with no gene match: 4. The CDR3 covers 15 residues. The assay was immunoSEQ multiplex PCR, and TCRdb's table has in-frame clones only and misses some. The sample carries more than 60,000 clones, roughly 90% recorded once. This specimen was PBMCs, taken around atezolizumab (anti-PD-L1) treatment. The chain employs TRBV27 and TRBJ2-7; 13 bases agree with TRBD2. This clonotype originated in a man aged 55 to 70 with urothelial cancer. The CDR3, as DNA: TGTGCCAGCAGTTCCCGGACTAGCGGGAGTTACGAGCAGTACTTC. It codes for CASSSRTSGSYEQYF.